This entry describes one T cell receptor beta chain. The antigen is undetermined. TCRdb's copy holds only in-frame clones and misses some; the assay was immunoSEQ multiplex PCR. The sample consists of some 40,000 clones, 85% to 95% of them appearing once. The length of the CDR3 is 13 residues. CDR1 and CDR2 from the germline V gene are SQVTM and ANQGSEA. Trimming shortened V by 2 bases and J by 2 bases, and 10 bases separated the two germline ends. This sample is drawn from a study of OX40 agonist ivuxolimab in advanced cancers. Study as a whole: Antecedent anti-PD-1, anti-PD-L1 or anti-CTLA-4 therapy was permissible, with 30% to 50% having received some. Patients achieving partial responses numbered three: one hepatocellular carcinoma case and two cutaneous melanoma cases.

Findings and caveats of the study: Doses of 0.1 to 3.0 mg/kg were accompanied by clonal expansion of CD4+ and CD8+ blood T cells by week 6.

Autoimmune disease history or systemic immunosuppression meant exclusion. The receptor was derived from an adult with an advanced solid tumor such as melanoma, head and neck, liver or kidney cancer. The chain carries TRBV29-1 and TRBJ2-7; tentatively, D is TRBD1 (7 bases). The specimen was CD4+ or CD8+ T cells sorted from blood, collected in a trial of the OX40 agonist ivuxolimab. The CDR3 nucleotides read TGCAGCGTTGAAATCAGGGGGGCCTACGAGCAGTACTTC. Its translation is CSVEIRGAYEQYF.